Listed below are T cell receptor beta chains from one sample, sequenced in a study of blood T cell repertoires in COVID-19. Clones were read by immunoSEQ multiplex PCR, and TCRdb kept only the in-frame ones, dropping some. This sample has nearly 110,000 clones; more than 80% occur once, and the top ten carry 14% to 15%. What was sequenced was peripheral blood. The receptors stem from a woman in her fifties or sixties with acute or convalescent COVID-19. CDR3s include the opening cysteine and the closing phenylalanine or tryptophan. Each record gives: D gene, V gene, clone size, CDR3 length, J gene, CDR3 DNA, CDR3 protein. D genes are given only for firm matches. The size of a clone is reported for some rows only, either as once, few or many, or as a class for expanded clones.

D: -
V: TRBV18
size: -
length: 15
J: TRBJ2-1
DNA: TGTGCCAGCTCACCACAGGGGGATATTTCCAATGAGCAGTTCTTC
CDR3: CASSPQGDISNEQFF

D: -
V: TRBV5-1
size: -
length: 13
J: TRBJ1-1
DNA: TGCGCCAGCAGCTCGGTGGGAGACACTGAAGCTTTCTTT
CDR3: CASSSVGDTEAFF

D: TRBD2
V: TRBV10-1
size: -
length: 14
J: TRBJ2-1
DNA: TGCGCCAGCAGTGAGTATAGGGAGGGGAATGAGCAGTTCTTC
CDR3: CASSEYREGNEQFF

D: TRBD1
V: TRBV29-1
size: -
length: 12
J: TRBJ1-2
DNA: TGCAGCGTTCGGGACAGGTCTACGGGCTACACCTTC
CDR3: CSVRDRSTGYTF

D: -
V: TRBV2
size: -
length: 14
J: TRBJ1-2
DNA: TGTGCCAGCAGTGAAGCCTTACAGGCCTATGGCTACACCTTC
CDR3: CASSEALQAYGYTF

D: TRBD1
V: TRBV25-1
size: -
length: 15
J: TRBJ2-7
DNA: TGTGCCAGCAGTGATCCCGGGACAGGGTTATCCGAGCAGTACTTC
CDR3: CASSDPGTGLSEQYF

D: -
V: TRBV5-1
size: -
length: 14
J: TRBJ2-5
DNA: TGCGCCAGCAGCTTGGGGCGGAACCAAGAGACCCAGTACTTC
CDR3: CASSLGRNQETQYF

D: -
V: TRBV2
size: -
length: 14
J: TRBJ2-3
DNA: TGTGCCAGCAGCCCCAGCGGTAGCACAGATACGCAGTATTTT
CDR3: CASSPSGSTDTQYF

D: TRBD1
V: TRBV10-3
size: once
length: 16
J: TRBJ1-2
DNA: TGTGCCATCAGTGAGTCACAGTCCGGGACAGGGAGCGGCTACACCTTC
CDR3: CAISESQSGTGSGYTF

D: TRBD1
V: TRBV27
size: -
length: 14
J: TRBJ2-1
DNA: TGTGCCAGCAGGGGGACAGGGGAGTTTCATGAGCAGTTCTTC
CDR3: CASRGTGEFHEQFF

D: -
V: TRBV14
size: -
length: 13
J: TRBJ2-2
DNA: TGTGCCAGCAGCCAAGTCCGAGAAGGGGAGCTGTTTTTT
CDR3: CASSQVREGELFF

D: -
V: TRBV19
size: few
length: 14
J: TRBJ1-2
DNA: TGTGCCAGTAGTATGATTTCGGGGGGCTATGGCTACACCTTC
CDR3: CASSMISGGYGYTF

D: -
V: TRBV30
size: -
length: 13
J: TRBJ2-1
DNA: TGTGCCTGGACCATCGGACTAGGGGGTGAGCAGTTCTTC
CDR3: CAWTIGLGGEQFF

D: -
V: TRBV12-5
size: -
length: 15
J: TRBJ1-1
DNA: TGTGCTAGTGGTTTCCCGCGGGGGGAGAACACTGAAGCTTTCTTT
CDR3: CASGFPRGENTEAFF

D: -
V: TRBV2
size: -
length: 14
J: TRBJ2-2
DNA: TGTGCCAGCAGTATAGGGGTATACACCGGGGAGCTGTTTTTT
CDR3: CASSIGVYTGELFF

D: TRBD2
V: TRBV13
size: -
length: 16
J: TRBJ2-1
DNA: TGTGCCAGCAGCTCGAGGACTAGCGGGGGTAAATATGAGCAGTTCTTC
CDR3: CASSSRTSGGKYEQFF

D: -
V: TRBV28
size: -
length: 14
J: TRBJ1-1
DNA: TGTGCCAGCAGTTCGTTGGGGGGTTCTCCTGAAGCTTTCTTT
CDR3: CASSSLGGSPEAFF

D: -
V: TRBV7-8
size: -
length: 15
J: TRBJ1-5
DNA: TGTGCCAGCAGCTTAGGGAGGGGTAGCAATCAGCCCCAGCATTTT
CDR3: CASSLGRGSNQPQHF

D: -
V: TRBV19
size: -
length: 16
J: TRBJ1-1
DNA: TGTGCCAGTATCAATGGAGCAGGGCAGGGAAACACTGAAGCTTTCTTT
CDR3: CASINGAGQGNTEAFF

D: TRBD2
V: TRBV5-6
size: -
length: 16
J: TRBJ2-5
DNA: TGTGCCAGCAGCTCAGCCGGGACTAGCAGACAAGAGACCCAGTACTTC
CDR3: CASSSAGTSRQETQYF

D: -
V: TRBV5-4
size: -
length: 14
J: TRBJ2-2
DNA: TGTGCCAGCAGCTTGCAGGGGACCACCGGGGAGCTGTTTTTT
CDR3: CASSLQGTTGELFF

D: TRBD1
V: TRBV7-9
size: -
length: 15
J: TRBJ2-3
DNA: TGTGCCAGCAGCTTTGGGACAGACCCTACAGATACGCAGTATTTT
CDR3: CASSFGTDPTDTQYF

D: TRBD1
V: TRBV19
size: -
length: 17
J: TRBJ1-1
DNA: TGTGCCAGTAGTGCACACCCCCGACAGGGTTATCGCACTGAAGCTTTCTTT
CDR3: CASSAHPRQGYRTEAFF

D: TRBD1
V: TRBV18
size: -
length: 13
J: TRBJ1-1
DNA: TGTGCCAGCTCATCGGACAGGGCCGCTGAAGCTTTCTTT
CDR3: CASSSDRAAEAFF

D: TRBD1
V: TRBV5-5
size: -
length: 14
J: TRBJ1-5
DNA: TGTGCCAGCAGCCCTTCCGACAGGGGTGAGCCCCAGCATTTT
CDR3: CASSPSDRGEPQHF

D: -
V: TRBV12-3/TRBV12-4
size: -
length: 13
J: TRBJ1-2
DNA: TGTGCCAGCAATTCAGTGGCGGGGTACGGCTACACCTTC
CDR3: CASNSVAGYGYTF

D: TRBD2
V: TRBV5-1
size: few
length: 15
J: TRBJ2-7
DNA: TGCGCCAGCAGCTTCGAGGCTAGCGGGGCCTACGAGCAGTACTTC
CDR3: CASSFEASGAYEQYF

D: TRBD1
V: TRBV5-1
size: -
length: 16
J: TRBJ2-5
DNA: TGCGCCAGCAGCTCGGGGACAGGGGGCTCCGGAGAGACCCAGTACTTC
CDR3: CASSSGTGGSGETQYF

D: -
V: TRBV6-5
size: -
length: 15
J: TRBJ2-1
DNA: TGTGCCAGCGGCGTTGTGGGGCCCTCCTACAATGAGCAGTTCTTC
CDR3: CASGVVGPSYNEQFF

D: -
V: TRBV28
size: once
length: 16
J: TRBJ2-7
DNA: TGTGCCAGCACCCACCGGAAGGGGCCTCTTCCCTACGAGCAGTACTTC
CDR3: CASTHRKGPLPYEQYF

D: TRBD2
V: TRBV28
size: -
length: 16
J: TRBJ2-4
DNA: TGTGCCAGCAGTTTGTCCGTAGCGGGGTCCAAAAACATTCAGTACTTC
CDR3: CASSLSVAGSKNIQYF